Sequencing of this TCR beta chain was carried out in a study of T cell responses to AZD1222 COVID-19 vaccine. General observations from the study: Receipt of two AZD1222 doses was followed by a rise in Spike-specific TCR breadth and depth. Possibly, clonal diversity was underestimated; donors were largely white British and included more females.

The V end lost 1 base, the J end lost 0 bases, and 9 bases lay between the germline ends. The germline V gene encodes CDR1 KGHSH and CDR2 LQKENI. This CDR3 has 15 amino acids. Details on this clone: Its antigen is currently unknown. Other nucleotide sequences from this sample produce the same CDR3.

Assay: immunoSEQ multiplex PCR; the TCRdb copy retains only in-frame clones and omits some. The data contain about 140,000 clones, over 90% of them seen just once; the ten biggest clones take up roughly 2.2%. The V gene is TRBV18, the J gene TRBJ1-1; no clear D. The sequence derives from an adult in good health. This specimen was peripheral blood, taken on day 0 of AZD1222 vaccination. CDR3 sequence reads: CASSPLGTVNTEAFF. CDR3 in DNA: TGTGCCAGCTCACCACTAGGAACAGTGAACACTGAAGCTTTCTTT.